Listed here is a single T cell receptor (beta chain). The PCR was carried out with 60 Vbeta primers and 13 Jbeta primers. Assay: immunoSEQ multiplex PCR; the TCRdb copy retains only in-frame clones and omits some. The sample has approximately 81,000 clones; approximately 69% are singletons. This record comes from a study of cytomegalovirus exposure and HLA in healthy donors. V shed 5 bases and J shed 0 bases, with 11 bases lying between them. The germline CDR1 and CDR2 sequences are SEHNR and FQNEAQ (reference sequence). CDR3 length: 15 amino acids. The chain uses TRBV7-9 and TRBJ2-1; D gene uncertain. Sequenced: PBMCs. This sequence originates from a man between 40 and 49 years old in good health and CMV-seropositive. The CDR3 sequence is CASSPAGLSYNEQFF. CDR3 nucleotides: TGTGCCAGCAGCCCTGCAGGTCTCTCCTACAATGAGCAGTTCTTC.